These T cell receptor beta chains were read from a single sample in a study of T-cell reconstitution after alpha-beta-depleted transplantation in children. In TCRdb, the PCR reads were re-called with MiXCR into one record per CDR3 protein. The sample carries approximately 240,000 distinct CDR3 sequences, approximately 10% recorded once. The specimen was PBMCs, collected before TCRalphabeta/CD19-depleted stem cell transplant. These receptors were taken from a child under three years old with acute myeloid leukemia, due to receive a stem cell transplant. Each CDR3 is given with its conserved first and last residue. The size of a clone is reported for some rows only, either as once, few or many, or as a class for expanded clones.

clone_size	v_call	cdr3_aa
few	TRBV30	CAWSGSGTSYEQYF
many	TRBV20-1	CSAREGLAGDASSTDTQYF
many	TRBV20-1	CSAGAGGNTGELFF
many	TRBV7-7	CASSMERTSEQFF
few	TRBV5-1	CASSQTSGRATEQFF
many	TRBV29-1	CSVCDRSSYEQYF
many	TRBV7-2	CASSREAGNTIYF
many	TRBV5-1	CASSLTGTSGSYEQYF
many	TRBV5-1	CASSLVLMETQYF
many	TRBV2	CASSSLRTSVSYEQYF
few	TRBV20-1	CSARWGAGDTQYF
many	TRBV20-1	CSASNLAKNIQYF
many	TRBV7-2	CASSVTGGRTNEKLFF
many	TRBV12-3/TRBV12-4	CASTYRTKREKLFF
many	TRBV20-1	CSASGRRSNQPQHF
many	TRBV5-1	CASSLEGTTSQYF
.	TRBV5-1	CASSLRLGGSTEAFF
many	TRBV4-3	CASSQGRIMTSGSRRDFRNEQFF
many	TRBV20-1	CSAVTREGSSYEQYF
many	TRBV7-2	CASSLVAQALSSGNTIYF
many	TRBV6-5	CASSYVAGEGEQYF
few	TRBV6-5	CASSYLRGRDEQYF
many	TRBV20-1	CSATPGTYYNEQFF
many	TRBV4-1	CASSQESHSNYNSPLHF
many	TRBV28	CASRSGLYNEQFF
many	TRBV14	CASQRAGTNTGELFF
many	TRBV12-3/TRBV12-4	CASSLAPADTQYF
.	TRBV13	CASSFARDSRVEGDTF
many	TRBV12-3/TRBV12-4	CASSFRPGGIDTQYF
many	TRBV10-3	CAIKQGGSPGQPQHF
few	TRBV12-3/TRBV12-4	CASSLEIYGYTF
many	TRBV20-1	CSATGLGEGQPQHF
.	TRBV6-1	CAGGSGTYYNEQFF
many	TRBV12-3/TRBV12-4	CASRWDRNTGELFF
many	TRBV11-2	CASSKQGASTDTQYF
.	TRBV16	CASGSRAGEETQYF
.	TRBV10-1	CASSETGSPKGYGYTF
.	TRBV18	CASSPLPGVQEQYF
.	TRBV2	CASIPRRTEDNEQFF
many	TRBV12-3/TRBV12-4	CASSPSSRTEAFF
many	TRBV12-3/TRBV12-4	CASSDNRDSNEQFF
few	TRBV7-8	CASSLVGQQSNEQFF
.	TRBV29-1	CSVGTANTEAFF
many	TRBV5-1	CASSLPPQGGLAGELFF
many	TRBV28	CASSSLGGRGSYEQYF
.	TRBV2	CASIRTGGTEAFF
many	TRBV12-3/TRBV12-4	CASSLAGALYEQYF
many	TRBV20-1	CSPRDERGGKAKNIQYF
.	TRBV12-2	CASRLVGLAGELFF
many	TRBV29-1	CSVVSRAGEQYF
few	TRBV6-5	CASSYRQGNTEAFF
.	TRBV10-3	CAISAGQETQYF